The 20 T cell receptor beta chains given below trace back to one sample, sequenced in a study of control samples from healthy donors and cancer patients. The repertoire was sequenced with immunoSEQ multiplex PCR; TCRdb's copy has only in-frame clones and lacks some. Here the sample spans 150,000 to 200,000 clones, about 90% being singletons. The sequencing sample was made of blood. Receptor source: a woman aged 45-59 years in good health.

This chain uses TRBV5-6 with TRBJ1-5; D perhaps matches TRBD1 (6 bases). This CDR3 comprises 16 residues. Trimming shortened V by 2 bases and J by 4 bases, and 16 bases separated the two germline ends. The V gene's germline CDR1 is SGHDT and CDR2 YYEEEE. CDR3 sequence: CASSLLGDNRNQPQHF. CDR3 bases: TGTGCCAGCAGCTTACTAGGGGACAACCGGAATCAGCCCCAGCATTTT.

The rearrangement links TRBV18 to TRBJ2-1, with 8 bases matching TRBD2. The germline CDR1 and CDR2 sequences are KGHSH and LQKENI. The CDR3 sequence is 15 residues long. Trimming removed 2 bases from V and 8 bases from J; junction bases left unmatched: 8. The CDR3 here is CASSPSRGGWDEQFF. As DNA, the CDR3 is TGTGCCAGCTCACCAAGCCGGGGGGGCTGGGATGAGCAGTTCTTC. The whole variable domain, remainder taken from reference TRBV18 and TRBJ2-1, is NAGVMQNPRHLVRRRGQEARLRCSPMKGHSHVYWYRQLPEEGLKFMVYLQKENIIDESGMPKERFSAEFPKEGPSILRIQQVVRGDSAAYFCASSPSRGGWDEQFFGPGTRLTVL.

This clone has just one count. The chain carries TRBV27 and TRBJ2-3, with D hard to call. Between the trimmed V and J ends, which lost 5 bases and 6 bases, there was a span of 15 bases. CDR3 length equals 14 residues. From germline, CDR1 is MNHEY and CDR2 SMNVEV (reference sequence). The CDR3 is CASSPSSRADTQYF. For the CDR3, the DNA is TGTGCCAGCAGTCCAAGCTCTAGGGCGGATACGCAGTATTTT.

As for this clone: The sample carries other DNA sequences with the same CDR3. The genes are TRBV28 and TRBJ1-2; no clear D gene. Between the trimmed V and J ends, which lost 3 bases and 2 bases, there was a span of 7 bases. This CDR3 region has 13 residues. Germline V lookup: CDR1 MDHEN, CDR2 SYDVKM. The CDR3: CASSFGQNYGYTF. The CDR3 bases are TGTGCCAGCAGTTTCGGGCAGAACTATGGCTACACCTTC.

This chain joins TRBV7-8 and TRBJ1-1, with 8 nucleotides matching TRBD1. The CDR3 covers 14 residues. CDR1 is SGHVS and CDR2 is FQNEAQ in the germline V gene. After removal of 4 bases from V and 6 bases from J, the junction contained 7 bases not matched to a gene. The chain's CDR3 is CASSSRDRWAEAFF. Here the CDR3 DNA reads TGTGCCAGCAGCTCCCGGGACAGGTGGGCTGAAGCTTTCTTT. The full variable domain, with the rest looked up from reference TRBV7-8 and TRBJ1-1, is GAGVSQSPRYKVAKRGQDVALRCDPISGHVSLFWYQQALGQGPEFLTYFQNEAQLDKSGLPSDRFFAERPEGSVSTLKIQRTQQEDSAVYLCASSSRDRWAEAFFGQGTRLTVV.

In this sample, this clone turned up once. The genes are TRBV4-3 and TRBJ1-2; D unclear. The CDR3 runs to 15 residues. Germline V lookup: CDR1 LGHNA, CDR2 YSLEER. V lost 1 base and J 0 bases, leaving 9 bases between the germline ends. The CDR3 DNA reads TGCGCCAGCAGCCAAGTTACGGGAGCTAACTATGGCTACACCTTC. Its translation: CASSQVTGANYGYTF.

The chain has TRBV5-1 and TRBJ2-7; D is unresolved. Germline V gene lookup returns CDR1 SGHRS and CDR2 YFSETQ. The CDR3 is made up of 15 amino acids. Trimming removed 0 bases at V and 1 base at J, with 11 bases between. CDR3: CASSLVDRRSYEQYF. In DNA form, the CDR3 reads TGCGCCAGCAGCTTGGTCGACCGGCGTTCCTACGAGCAGTACTTC.

This clone turned up a few times. The chain recombines TRBV3-1 (or the pseudogene TRBV3-2) with TRBJ1-1, with D tentatively TRBD1 (5 bases). This CDR3 is 18 amino acids long. The V end lost 3 bases, the J end lost 0 bases, and 20 bases lay between the germline ends. Germline V gene sequence: CDR1 LGHDT, CDR2 YNNKEL (reference sequence). CDR3 loop: CASSHTSRVSWMNTEAFF. In DNA, the CDR3 is TGTGCCAGCAGCCATACAAGCAGGGTTTCATGGATGAACACTGAAGCTTTCTTT.

The chain uses TRBV15 and TRBJ1-1; D is undetermined. V gave up 2 bases and J gave up 8 bases, with 12 bases separating them. From germline, CDR1 is LNHNV and CDR2 YYDKDF (reference sequence). The CDR3 has 13 amino acids. This CDR3 is CATSRSRMGEAFF. The CDR3 coding sequence is TGTGCCACCAGCAGATCCCGTATGGGGGAAGCTTTCTTT.

The chain recombines TRBV5-6 with TRBJ1-4; D is undetermined. Germline lookup yields CDR1 SGHDT and CDR2 YYEEEE. V was pared by 1 base and J by 6 bases, with 10 bases between. The CDR3 length is 14 residues. The CDR3 here is CASSLSGWDEKLFF. CDR3 DNA sequence: TGTGCCAGCAGCTTGTCTGGATGGGATGAAAAACTGTTTTTT.

V gene TRBV5-1 combines with J gene TRBJ1-2; 7 bases line up with TRBD1. The CDR3 length is 15 residues. J gave up 4 bases and V 0 bases, and 6 bases lay outside the gene matches. The germline gives CDR1 SGHRS, CDR2 YFSETQ. The CDR3 nucleotides read TGCGCCAGCAGCTTGGAAGGGGGCGCGTCCTATGGCTACACCTTC. Its protein product is CASSLEGGASYGYTF. Full variable domain (outside the CDR3, taken from reference TRBV5-1 and TRBJ1-2): KAGVTQTPRYLIKTRGQQVTLSCSPISGHRSVSWYQQTPGQGLQFLFEYFSETQRNKGNFPGRFSGRQFSNSRSEMNVSTLELGDSALYLCASSLEGGASYGYTFGSGTRLTVV.

V usage is TRBV28 and J usage is TRBJ1-2; D perhaps matches TRBD1 (6 bases). With 6 bases removed from V and 4 bases from J, the gap between germline ends came to 18 bases. The CDR3 is made up of 15 amino acids. Germline lookup yields CDR1 MDHEN and CDR2 SYDVKM. CDR3 in DNA: TGTGCCAGCAGGAGGACCCAGGGGAGGTCCTATGGCTACACCTTC. This sequence encodes CASRRTQGRSYGYTF.

The chain is built from TRBV19 and TRBJ2-2; no reliable D call. Germline V gene data show CDR1 as LNHDA and CDR2 as SQIVND (reference sequence). Deletions cut 7 bases from V and 0 bases from J, with 18 bases between. This CDR3 has 17 amino acids. The CDR3 is CASTTRKGSANTGELFF. CDR3 nucleotide sequence: TGTGCCAGTACCACCCGGAAAGGATCGGCGAACACCGGGGAGCTGTTTTTT.

This chain connects TRBV14 to TRBJ2-7; possible D gene TRBD1, 5 bases. CDR1 and CDR2 from the germline V gene are SGHDN and FVKESK. The CDR3 extends over 14 amino acids. V was cut by 1 base and J by 9 bases, with 16 bases left in between. In DNA form, the CDR3 reads TGTGCCAGCAGCCAAGGCGACAGCACTACGAGGCAGTACTTC. Its protein is CASSQGDSTTRQYF.

The chain combines TRBV9 with TRBJ2-7; 8 bases match TRBD1. The CDR3 is 15 residues long. V shed 4 bases, J shed 1 base, and the junction held 7 bases outside the gene matches. The germline CDR1 and CDR2 sequences are SGDLS and YYNGEE. In DNA form, the CDR3 reads TGTGCCAGCAGCCCACGACAGGGGAGTTCCTACGAGCAGTACTTC. It is translated as CASSPRQGSSYEQYF.

J is TRBJ2-5 and V is TRBV30; D ambiguous. The germline V and J ends were trimmed by 3 bases and 5 bases, with 16 bases remaining between them. Germline CDR1 and CDR2: GTSNPN and SVGIG (reference sequence). This CDR3 has 14 residues. CDR3 sequence (DNA): TGTGCCTGGAGACGACAAAGATTGGGGGAGACCCAGTACTTC. It translates to CAWRRQRLGETQYF.

The chain couples TRBV19 to TRBJ1-5; maybe TRBD1 (6 bases). CDR3 size: 15 residues. Per germline, CDR1 LNHDA and CDR2 SQIVND (reference sequence). The V and J ends lost 7 bases and 6 bases respectively, with 19 bases between them. As DNA, the CDR3 is TGTGCCAGTACACCAACAGGGAACACAATTCAGCCCCAGCATTTT. Protein sequence: CASTPTGNTIQPQHF.

Only a few counts were recorded for this clone. The chain recombines TRBV9 with TRBJ1-2, with 7 bases identical to TRBD1. Germline V CDR1 and CDR2: SGDLS, YYNGEE. The V and J ends lost 0 bases and 3 bases, in that order; junction bases with no gene match: 5. This CDR3 is built from 15 residues. The CDR3 here is CASSVDTGEHYGYTF. CDR3 nucleotides: TGTGCCAGCAGCGTAGATACAGGGGAACACTATGGCTACACCTTC. The variable domain in full, completed from reference TRBV9 and TRBJ1-2, reads DSGVTQTPKHLITATGQRVTLRCSPRSGDLSVYWYQQSLDQGLQFLIQYYNGEERAKGNILERFSAQQFPDLHSELNLSSLELGDSALYFCASSVDTGEHYGYTFGSGTRLTVV.

This clone was detected once. The rearrangement links TRBV28 to TRBJ1-1; 12 positions match TRBD1. V shed 2 bases, J shed 3 bases, and the junction held 10 bases outside the gene matches. The CDR3 spans 18 residues. Germline CDR1 MDHEN, CDR2 SYDVKM. CDR3 sequence (DNA): TGTGCCAGCAGTTTAGTGAGGGACAGGGGGCCTAGGTACACTGAAGCTTTCTTT. It codes for CASSLVRDRGPRYTEAFF.

V usage is TRBV6-1 and J usage is TRBJ2-3; no firm D call. Germline V gene data show CDR1 as MNHNS and CDR2 as SASEGT. The CDR3 loop spans 14 amino acids. With 1 base removed from V and 4 bases from J, the gap between germline ends came to 9 bases. In DNA, the CDR3 is TGTGCCAGCAGTGAAGATGGTAAATCAGATACGCAGTATTTT. This sequence encodes CASSEDGKSDTQYF.